This T cell receptor beta chain was sequenced during a study of cytomegalovirus exposure and HLA in healthy donors (dated by TCRdb to the late 2010s). General notes on the study: An earlier analysis of roughly 570 of the donors reported 276 Gb of sequence data and around 100 million unique TCR beta sequences obtained from some 170 million T cells. The study aimed to test whether cataloging public T cell receptors could reveal signatures of past pathogen exposure. In an earlier analysis of several hundred of the donors, high-throughput TCR beta sequencing was used to judge whether each TCR beta V gene segment behaved as functional or pseudogenic. Typing coverage differed by locus: A, B, C, DRB1 and DQB1 were typed in roughly 620-630 donors, DQA1 in about 500, DPA1 in 600 to 610, and DPB1 in approximately 450. In the later analysis, no new phenotypic data were used to find candidate immune exposures; instead, reliance was placed on TCR beta sequences and their occurrence across donors. To study patterns of TCR occurrence, a later analysis re-analyzed previously published TCR beta repertoires from 666 donors and added high-resolution HLA genotyping. Class I and class II HLA loci were covered by the typing at four-digit resolution. Of the roughly 410 genotyped donors, 81% were placed in the genetic ancestry cluster associated with self-reported Caucasian donors. Every repertoire in the discovery cohort had been generated on one and the same sequencing platform. Genome-wide SNP genotypes for about 60% of the roughly 700 donors were used in a later genetic analysis, which treated that subset as a discovery cohort. Alongside the repertoire data, information on donor age, sex, ethnicity and CMV serostatus was compiled. Because of strong linkage in the cohort, five DR-DQ haplotypes were treated as single units for association and clustering. An early release covering roughly 600 HLA-typed donors comprised about 300 gigabases of sequencing data and tens of millions of unique TCR sequences. To predict cytomegalovirus infection status, the study combined high-throughput TCR immunosequencing, statistical association of individual TCRs with disease status, and machine learning. A separate validation cohort of approximately 120 different subjects was used in addition to the approximately 640-subject first cohort. Using immunosequencing, the study profiled T cell repertoires from 640 or so subjects and related those repertoires to cytomegalovirus serostatus. Among 300 to 500 genotyped donors of the cohort, an average of roughly 230,000 unique TCR beta nucleotide sequences was sequenced per donor, of which roughly 17% were non-productive. Results and caveats for the whole study, not just this receptor: Because counts were too low, roughly 16 rarely observed V segments, including chromosome 9 orphons, were left out of the earlier analysis of a few hundred of the donors. In a later analysis, HLA-associated TCR beta chains showed more clonal expansion and lower generation probabilities than non-associated chains that were equally common. Only TCR beta chains were sequenced in this cohort, and the absence of alpha or paired-chain data limited detectable features. Some IMGT-functional V segments, including TRBV6-2 and TRBV6-3, could not be told apart with the 87-base-pair reads, so those segments were excluded. Immune exposure information for the cohort was limited to CMV serostatus. According to a later analysis, TCR association rates differed among HLA loci, with DRB1 alleles showing the most associated TCRs and HLA-C alleles showing the fewest. The presence/absence analyses assumed that sequencing depth was roughly uniform across donors, and that assumption may not be true. A group of highly shared sequence variants was considered likely to be a technical artifact of the sequencing pipeline. According to a later genetic analysis, donors in an Asian-associated ancestry cluster had fewer N-insertions in productive TCRs than the roughly 700-donor mean. A further reported finding was that TCR beta sequences accurately predicted the HLA-A and HLA-B alleles for most subjects in the first cohort. The authors suggested that the approach could potentially be generalized to other disease states and immunological phenotypes. The classifier was reported to diagnose cytomegalovirus status with high specificity and sensitivity in both the original cohort and the validation cohort. Because some donors lacked HLA typing at each locus, the association tests relied only on the typed subset. Most TCR sequences were observed very rarely across donors, whereas some public TCRs were present in many individuals. A later analysis found that most CMV-associated TCR beta chains appeared HLA-restricted, with HLA associations seemingly driven largely by CMV exposure. Three of the identified cytomegalovirus-associated TCR beta chains were confirmed in vitro to be specific for cytomegalovirus antigens. In a later analysis, several top co-occurrence clusters were reported to appear linked to parvovirus B19, influenza, CMV and Epstein-Barr virus. In an earlier analysis of some 640 of the donors, most TCR beta V segments were observed in productive rearrangements about 90% or about 30% of the time, broadly matching IMGT annotations. An association between a missense DCLRE1C variant and V-gene and J-gene trimming of TCR beta chains was found in a later genetic analysis and replicated in an independent cohort. A later analysis associated 15,000 to 20,000 TCR beta sequences with specific HLA alleles at a false discovery rate of 0.05. The study listed 150 to 200 TCR beta chains as associated with cytomegalovirus. Correlated functional status among segregating V segments might be attributable to linkage disequilibrium, but an unknown experimental factor could not be ruled out. Assigning TCR associations to individual alleles was difficult when HLA alleles, especially DR and DQ, strongly co-occurred.

A few counts support this clone. What this receptor recognizes is not known. There are no base qualities to consult, and no much larger clone falls within one base. Per the germline V gene (reference sequence), LNHNV is the CDR1 and YYDKDF is the CDR2. Measured from the cysteine to the phenylalanine, the CDR3 is 15 residues long. The only DNA kept is the CDR3, 45 bases in frame from the first base. V loses 5 bases, J loses 3 bases, and the germline ends lie 17 bases apart. In total, around 600 healthy bone marrow donors made up the cohort. Cohort members were all nominally healthy when sampled, although unrecorded immune exposures were likely present. The donor tested CMV seropositive and was one of the 289 seropositive cohort members. Every donor gave a peripheral blood sample, and the peripheral blood mononuclear cells from that sample were used for TCR beta sequencing. The Qiagen DNeasy Blood Extraction Kit was used to extract genomic DNA from the blood cell samples.

The library was built by means of the immunoSEQ multiplex PCR assay. For the multiplex PCR, a mixture combining 60 forward primers for TCR Vbeta segments and 13 reverse primers for TCR Jbeta segments was used. The CDR3 region of rearranged TCR beta genes was amplified from genomic DNA by a multiplex PCR assay. The Illumina HiSeq System was used to sequence the amplified TCR beta libraries as 87-base-pair reads. The paper's processing steps were these. A later analysis counted 75 million to 100 million unique TCR beta chains across the 640 or so repertoires, and 9 million to 14 million of these chains were shared by at least two donors. Raw reads were error-corrected and collapsed into unique sequences by a nearest-neighbor algorithm in which closely related sequences were merged to remove PCR and sequencing errors. CDR3 sequences were aligned to IMGT reference sequences to assign V, D and J gene segments. Each retained sequence needed at least a six-nucleotide match to both a V gene segment and a J gene segment. Rearrangements were called productive when the CDR3 lacked stop codons and stayed in frame with V and J; all others were non-productive. CDR3 was defined according to IMGT convention as the region running from the second conserved V-encoded cysteine to the conserved J-encoded phenylalanine. In an earlier analysis of some 550 of the donors, sequences lacking an unambiguous match to a single V gene segment were excluded. In an earlier analysis of about 590 of the donors, a V segment was called functional when productive rearrangements were above 56.7%, and segregating when the standard deviation between donors exceeded 5%. A statistical classification framework was built to diagnose cytomegalovirus status from the catalog of TCR beta chain sequences. V and J gene assignment, in a later analysis, came from comparing TCR nucleotide sequences with IMGT/GENE-DB human TR gene sequences. Using the TCRdist pipeline, a later analysis assigned CDR3 sequences along with most-parsimonious VDJ recombination scenarios. In a later analysis, every TCR beta chain was defined by the combination of its CDR3 amino acid sequence and its V-gene family, and reads without a unique V-gene family were dropped. As a way to deal with suspected cross-contamination and a sequencing artifact, a later analysis dropped 640 or so nucleotide sequences that were highly shared and had low generation probability. In a later analysis, a clonal expansion index for each public chain was calculated from normalized within-repertoire ranks of inferred template counts. Generation probabilities in a later analysis came from a VDJ recombination model fitted to out-of-frame rearrangements, and those results were checked against IGoR. In a later analysis, TCR-TCR, TCR-HLA and TCR-CMV co-occurrence was scored with hypergeometric tests, and a repertoire-size bias correction was applied to TCR pairs. False discovery rates were estimated in a later analysis by permuting HLA or CMV assignments 20 times. In a later analysis, co-occurring TCRs were grouped using DBSCAN, and TCRdist sequence similarity was added for clustering within HLA-allele-positive subsets. Co-occurrence clustering excluded repertoires with fewer than 30,000 or more than 120,000 public chains, plus five with anomalous nucleotide sharing. TCRdb retrieved this table from immuneACCESS and kept in-frame rearrangements only. Not all clones are present; in checked studies, unresolved V genes account for under half, and no reason is known for the remainder. V and J calls and clone size are as listed in that table; D and trimming were resolved from the DNA. Counted in this sample were 120,000 or so clones; under 12% of them appeared once. In total, the top ten clones hold 4.6% of the sample.

This chain joins TRBV15 to TRBJ2-7; TRBD1 is possibly the D segment (5 matching bases). This receptor was identified in a woman between 18 and 29 years old in good health and CMV-seropositive. The sequenced sample consisted of PBMCs. The DNA sequence is as follows: TGTGCCACCAGCGACCCCCGGACAACCCTCTACGAGCAGTACTTC. Its translation reads: CATSDPRTTLYEQYF. Joined to the reference TRBV15 and TRBJ2-7 proteins, this CDR3 gives the full variable domain: DAMVIQNPRYQVTQFGKPVTLSCSQTLNHNVMYWYQQKSSQAPKLLFHYYDKDFNNEADTPDNFQSRRPNTSFCFLDIRSPGLGDTAMYLCATSDPRTTLYEQYFGPGTRLTVT.